These T cell receptor beta chains were read from a single sample in a study of T cells in Graves' hyperthyroidism and ophthalmopathy. TCRdb recomputed calls from the multiplex PCR reads with MiXCR, one row per CDR3 protein. The sample consists of a few hundred thousand distinct CDR3 sequences, around 19% of them appearing once. Input material: blood. Receptor source: a middle-aged man with Graves' hyperthyroidism. CDR3s include the opening cysteine and the closing phenylalanine or tryptophan. The D gene is left open where the match is weak.

V gene,D gene,CDR3 length,CDR3 protein
TRBV27,TRBD1,19,CASSPQWDRVRLNTGELFF
TRBV11-2,TRBD1,15,CASSSAGGPYQPQHF
TRBV20-1,TRBD1,15,CSATPGTGSGNTIYF
TRBV7-2,TRBD1,14,CASSSGQPNQPQHF
TRBV7-9,-,13,CASSDSLNTEAFF
TRBV5-1,-,13,CASSWYPDQPQHF
TRBV10-1,TRBD2,12,CASKTSGGAQFF
TRBV28,TRBD1,14,CASSTRQGDTEAFF
TRBV28,TRBD2,16,CASSPVQRRGYNEQFF
TRBV2,-,14,CASSERERDSPLHF